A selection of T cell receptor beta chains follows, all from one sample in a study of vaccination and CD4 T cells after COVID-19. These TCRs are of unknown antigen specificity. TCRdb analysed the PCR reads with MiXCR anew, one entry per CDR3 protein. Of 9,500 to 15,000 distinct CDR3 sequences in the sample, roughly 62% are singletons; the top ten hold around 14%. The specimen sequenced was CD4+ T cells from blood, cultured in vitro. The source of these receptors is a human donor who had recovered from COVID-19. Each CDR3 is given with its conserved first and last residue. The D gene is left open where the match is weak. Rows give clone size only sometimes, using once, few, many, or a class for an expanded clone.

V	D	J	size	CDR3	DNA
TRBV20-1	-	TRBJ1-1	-	CSASVGISLFNTEAFF	TGCAGTGCGTCGGTCGGGATTTCACTTTTTAACACTGAAGCTTTCTTT
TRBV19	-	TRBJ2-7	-	CASSFRGGSSYEQYF	TGTGCCAGTAGTTTCAGGGGAGGGAGCTCCTACGAGCAGTACTTC
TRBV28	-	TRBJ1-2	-	CASSQSGTRYGYTF	TGTGCCAGCAGTCAATCCGGGACACGTTATGGCTACACCTTC
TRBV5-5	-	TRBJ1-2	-	CASSFRAGQDGYTF	TGTGCCAGCAGCTTTCGAGCAGGGCAGGATGGCTACACCTTC
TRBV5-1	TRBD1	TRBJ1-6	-	CASSTRTGMDSPLHF	TGCGCCAGCAGCACAAGGACAGGGATGGATTCACCCCTCCACTTT
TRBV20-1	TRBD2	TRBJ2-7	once	CSARDLTSGTQLGSYEQYF	TGCAGTGCTAGAGATCTTACTAGCGGGACTCAACTCGGATCCTACGAGCAGTACTTC
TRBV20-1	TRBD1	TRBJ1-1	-	CSAVPPYTGGTEAFF	TGCAGTGCTGTACCCCCGTATACAGGGGGCACTGAAGCTTTCTTT
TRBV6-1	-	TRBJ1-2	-	CASNSGANYGYTF	TGTGCCAGCAATTCAGGGGCTAACTATGGCTACACCTTC
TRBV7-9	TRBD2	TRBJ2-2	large	CATNSDWAGGPGELFF	TGTGCCACCAACTCCGATTGGGCGGGAGGGCCCGGGGAGCTGTTTTTT
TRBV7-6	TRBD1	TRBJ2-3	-	CASSLRASGQGTDTQYF	TGTGCCAGCAGCTTAAGGGCTTCGGGACAGGGCACAGATACGCAGTATTTT
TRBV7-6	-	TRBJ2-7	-	CASSPSAQGSSYEQYF	TGTGCCAGCAGCCCATCGGCACAGGGTAGCTCCTACGAGCAGTACTTC
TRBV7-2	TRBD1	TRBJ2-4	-	CASSPRDRGHNIQYF	TGTGCCAGCAGCCCCAGGGACAGGGGTCATAACATTCAGTACTTC
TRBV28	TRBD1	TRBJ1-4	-	CASSRDRATNEKLFF	TGTGCCAGCAGTCGGGACAGAGCAACTAATGAAAAACTGTTTTTT
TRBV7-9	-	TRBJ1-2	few	CASSLAMINYGYTF	TGTGCCAGCAGCTTAGCTATGATCAACTATGGCTACACCTTC
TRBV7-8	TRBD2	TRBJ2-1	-	CASSLAGTSGRSEQFF	TGTGCCAGCAGCTTAGCTGGGACTAGCGGGAGAAGTGAGCAGTTCTTC
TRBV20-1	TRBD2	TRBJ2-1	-	CSATRPGRANNEQFF	TGCAGTGCTACCAGACCCGGGAGGGCCAACAATGAGCAGTTCTTC
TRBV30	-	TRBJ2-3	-	CAWGGRSGGVNTQYF	TGTGCCTGGGGGGGACGGAGTGGCGGTGTAAATACGCAGTATTTT
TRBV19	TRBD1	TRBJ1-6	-	CASSIQGARSPLHF	TGTGCCAGTAGTATACAGGGGGCTCGATCACCCCTCCACTTT
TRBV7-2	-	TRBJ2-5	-	CASSFYYSKQETQYF	TGTGCCAGCAGCTTTTATTACAGCAAACAAGAGACCCAGTACTTC
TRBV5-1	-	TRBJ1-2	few	CASSPEGVANYGYTF	TGCGCCAGCAGCCCCGAGGGCGTAGCTAACTATGGCTACACCTTC
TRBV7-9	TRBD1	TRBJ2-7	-	CASSLDTTGAEQYF	TGTGCCAGCAGCTTAGATACGACAGGGGCCGAGCAGTACTTC
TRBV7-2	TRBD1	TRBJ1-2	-	CASSEDRASLYGYTF	TGTGCCAGCAGCGAAGACAGGGCTTCCCTTTATGGCTACACCTTC
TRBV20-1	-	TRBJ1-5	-	CSARQGSASNQPQHF	TGCAGTGCTAGACAGGGAAGTGCGAGCAATCAGCCCCAGCATTTT
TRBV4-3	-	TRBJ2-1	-	CASSRVRGGAGSYNEQFF	TGCGCCAGCAGCCGAGTTAGGGGGGGGGCGGGCTCCTACAATGAGCAGTTCTTC
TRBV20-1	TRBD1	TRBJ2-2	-	CSARNAQGTGELFF	TGCAGTGCTCGGAACGCACAGGGGACCGGGGAGCTGTTTTTT